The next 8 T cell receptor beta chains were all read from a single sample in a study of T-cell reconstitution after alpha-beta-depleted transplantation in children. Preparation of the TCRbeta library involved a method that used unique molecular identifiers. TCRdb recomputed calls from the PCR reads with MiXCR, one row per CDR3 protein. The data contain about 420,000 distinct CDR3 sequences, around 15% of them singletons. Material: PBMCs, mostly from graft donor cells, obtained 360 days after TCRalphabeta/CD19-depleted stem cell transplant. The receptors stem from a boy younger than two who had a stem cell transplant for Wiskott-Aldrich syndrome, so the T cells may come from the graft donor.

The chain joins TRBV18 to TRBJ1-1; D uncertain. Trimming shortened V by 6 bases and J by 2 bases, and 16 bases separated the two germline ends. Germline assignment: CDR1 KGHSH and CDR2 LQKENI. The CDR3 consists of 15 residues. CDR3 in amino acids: CASSLFDSGNTEAFF. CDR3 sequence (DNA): TGTGCCAGCTCCCTGTTTGACTCAGGTAACACTGAAGCTTTCTTT.

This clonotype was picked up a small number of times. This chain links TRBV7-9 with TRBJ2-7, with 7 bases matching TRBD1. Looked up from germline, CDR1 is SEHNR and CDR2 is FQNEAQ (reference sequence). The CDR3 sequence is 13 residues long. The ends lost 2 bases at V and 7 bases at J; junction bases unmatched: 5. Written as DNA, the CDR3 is TGTGCCAGCAGCTTAAAGGGGGCACAAGAGCAGTACTTC. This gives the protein CASSLKGAQEQYF.

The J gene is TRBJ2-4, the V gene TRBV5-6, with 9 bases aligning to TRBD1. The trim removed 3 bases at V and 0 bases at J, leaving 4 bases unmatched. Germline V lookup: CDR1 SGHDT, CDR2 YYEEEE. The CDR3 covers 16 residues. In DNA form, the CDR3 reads TGTGCCAGCAGCTACAGGGGGCATATAGCCAAAAACATTCAGTACTTC. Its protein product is CASSYRGHIAKNIQYF.

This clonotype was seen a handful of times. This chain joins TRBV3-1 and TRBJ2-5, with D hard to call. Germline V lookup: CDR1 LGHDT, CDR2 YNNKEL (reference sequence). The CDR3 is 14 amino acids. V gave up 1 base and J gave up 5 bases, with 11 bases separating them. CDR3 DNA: TGTGCCAGCAGCCAAGGGGCGCGTTACGAGACCCAGTACTTC. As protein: CASSQGARYETQYF.

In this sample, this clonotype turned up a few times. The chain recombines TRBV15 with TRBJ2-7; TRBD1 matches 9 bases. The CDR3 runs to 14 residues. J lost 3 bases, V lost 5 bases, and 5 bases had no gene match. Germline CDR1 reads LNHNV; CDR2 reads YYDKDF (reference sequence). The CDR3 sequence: CATSPRDRDYEQYF. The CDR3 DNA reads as TGTGCCACCAGCCCTAGGGACAGGGACTACGAGCAGTACTTC.

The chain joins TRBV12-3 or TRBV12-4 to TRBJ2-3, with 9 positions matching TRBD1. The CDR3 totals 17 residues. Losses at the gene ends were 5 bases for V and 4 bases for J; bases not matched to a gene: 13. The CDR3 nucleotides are TGTGCCAGCAGTCCGCCCGGGACAGGGAGGAAGTCAGATACGCAGTATTTT. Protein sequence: CASSPPGTGRKSDTQYF.

CDR3 residues: CSVGAGISYEQYF. The CDR3 nucleotides read TGCAGCGTTGGGGCGGGGATCTCCTACGAGCAGTACTTC. The chain uses TRBV29-1 and TRBJ2-7, with TRBD2 as a possible D gene (6 bases). V was pared by 4 bases and J by 0 bases, with 10 bases between. CDR1 and CDR2 from the germline V gene are SQVTM and ANQGSEA. The CDR3 runs to 13 residues.

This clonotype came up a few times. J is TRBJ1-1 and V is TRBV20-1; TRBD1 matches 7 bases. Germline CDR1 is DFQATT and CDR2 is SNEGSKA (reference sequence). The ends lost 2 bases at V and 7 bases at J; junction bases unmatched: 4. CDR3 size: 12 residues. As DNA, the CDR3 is TGCAGTGCTAGAACCGACAGGGATGAAGCTTTCTTT. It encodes CSARTDRDEAFF.